Listed below are T cell receptor beta chains from one sample, sequenced in a study of human T cells and chemical hapten exposure. TCRdb reprocessed the RACE reads via MiXCR and lists one record per CDR3 protein. The sample records some 170,000 distinct CDR3 sequences, approximately 20% being singletons. The material sequenced was whole blood, taken in connection with sensitization to the hapten diphenylcyclopropenone (DPC). These receptors were taken from a woman aged 50 to 65 with alopecia areata. Some clones in this sample may be carry-over from other donors' samples. The CDR3 runs from the conserved cysteine through the conserved F or W. A D gene is named only where the DNA matches it firmly. The size field is filled for only some rows; it gives once, few, many or a size class.

J gene	D gene	clone size	V gene	CDR3 DNA	CDR3 protein
TRBJ1-4	NA	NA	TRBV29-1	TGCAGCGTTACGGCAGGGGATGAAAAACTGTTTTTT	CSVTAGDEKLFF
TRBJ1-1	NA	NA	TRBV12-3/TRBV12-4	TGTGCCAGCACCCCGGGAGTTAACACTGAAGCTTTCTTT	CASTPGVNTEAFF
TRBJ1-1	NA	NA	TRBV6-5	TGTGCCAGCAGTTACATGGTGGGGAACACTGAAGCTTTCTTT	CASSYMVGNTEAFF
TRBJ2-1	TRBD2	NA	TRBV27	TGTGCCAGCAGTTTAACTAGCGGGAGCAGTGAGCAGCTCTTC	CASSLTSGSSEQLF
TRBJ1-2	TRBD1	NA	TRBV29-1	TGCAGCGTTGAATTGACAGGGGGCTATGGCTACACCTTC	CSVELTGGYGYTF
TRBJ2-2	TRBD2	NA	TRBV18	TGTGCCAGCTCACTGGAAGCGGGGGCCGCGAACACCGGGGAGCTGTTTTTT	CASSLEAGAANTGELFF
TRBJ1-2	TRBD1	few	TRBV29-1	TGCAGCGGGGGGGACAGGGTGAACTATGGCTACACCTTC	CSGGDRVNYGYTF
TRBJ2-4	NA	few	TRBV10-3	TGTGCCATCAGCCCGGGGGACTCCTCGGGAGCCAAAAACATTCAGTACTTC	CAISPGDSSGAKNIQYF
TRBJ1-2	NA	NA	TRBV3-1	TGTGCCAGCAGCCTGACAGCTTCTGGCTACACCTTC	CASSLTASGYTF
TRBJ2-5	TRBD2	NA	TRBV5-1	TGCGCCAGCAGCTTGGGGACTAGCGGAGCCCAAGAGACCCAGTACTTC	CASSLGTSGAQETQYF
TRBJ1-1	NA	few	TRBV3-1	TGTGCCAGCAGCCAAGTCCGGGTGGGGCCCGAAGCTTTCTTT	CASSQVRVGPEAFF
TRBJ2-7	TRBD2	few	TRBV20-1	TGCAGTTCGGCGGGAGACTACGAGCAGTACTTC	CSSAGDYEQYF
TRBJ1-1	NA	NA	TRBV20-1	TGCAGTGGCCAGGGCCCCGAAGCTGAAGCTTTCTTT	CSGQGPEAEAFF
TRBJ2-2	TRBD1	NA	TRBV25-1	TGTGCCAGCAGAGGACAGGGTGGCACCGGGGAGCTGTTTTTT	CASRGQGGTGELFF
TRBJ2-1	NA	NA	TRBV21-1	TGTGCCAGCAGCAAAGTTGATAGCGGGAGTAATGAGCAGTTCTTC	CASSKVDSGSNEQFF
TRBJ2-1	TRBD2	few	TRBV27	TGTGCCAGCGCCAGCGGGGTCTCCTACAATGAGCAGTTCTTC	CASASGVSYNEQFF
TRBJ1-2	NA	NA	TRBV7-2	TGTGCCAGCAGCTTAGAACTGCAGGTCTATGGCTACACCTTC	CASSLELQVYGYTF
TRBJ1-1	NA	few	TRBV5-6	TGTGCCAGCAGCCTAACCCGATACCTGAACACTGAAGCTTTCTTT	CASSLTRYLNTEAFF
TRBJ2-5	TRBD2	NA	TRBV11-3	TGTGCCAGCACCCTTACTAGCGCACAAGAGACCCAGTACTTC	CASTLTSAQETQYF
TRBJ2-3	NA	few	TRBV5-1	TGCGCCAGCAGCTTGGGAAGGCCCCAAGGGAGCACAGATACGCAGTATTTT	CASSLGRPQGSTDTQYF
TRBJ1-1	TRBD1	many	TRBV5-1	TGCGCCAGCCGGCAGGGGGGAATGGAGGTCACTGAAGCTTTCTTT	CASRQGGMEVTEAFF
TRBJ1-2	TRBD1	few	TRBV29-1	TGCAGCGTTGAAAAGGAGAGCAGGGGGCGCGGCTACACCTTC	CSVEKESRGRGYTF
TRBJ1-2	NA	few	TRBV20-1	TGCAGTGCTAGAGTGGGGTACGATGGCTACACCTTC	CSARVGYDGYTF
TRBJ2-2	NA	few	TRBV6-1	TGTGCCAGGGGAGAGGCCGGGGAGCTGTTTTTT	CARGEAGELFF
TRBJ2-5	NA	NA	TRBV24-1	TGTGCCACCAGTGATTTACCGGGGGCCTTC	CATSDLPGAF
TRBJ1-2	NA	NA	TRBV20-1	TGCAGTGCCGGGGAACCCCAAGTCAACTATGGCTACACCTTC	CSAGEPQVNYGYTF
TRBJ2-5	NA	few	TRBV7-9	TGTGCCAGCAGCTTGGACGGGGAGACCCAGTACTTC	CASSLDGETQYF
TRBJ2-1	NA	NA	TRBV3-1	TGTGCCAGCAGCCATTCCTTACAGGGAGTTATACGGTATGAGCAGTTCTTC	CASSHSLQGVIRYEQFF
TRBJ2-1	TRBD2	NA	TRBV20-1	TGCAGTGCCCAGGGACTAGCGGGAGTCAATGAGCAGTTCTTC	CSAQGLAGVNEQFF